The 2 T cell receptor beta chains given below trace back to one sample, sequenced in a study of shared clonotypes between healthy human individuals. Assay: immunoSEQ multiplex PCR; the TCRdb copy retains only in-frame clones and omits some. The sample holds 600,000 to 800,000 clones, 72% seen once. The sample comprised memory CD4+ T cells sorted from blood. Subset noted: CD45RA-negative fraction. These receptors were collected from a woman under 40 in good health.

The genes are TRBV4-1 and TRBJ2-6; possibly TRBD2 for D (5 bases). This CDR3 has 16 residues. Germline lookup yields CDR1 MGHRA and CDR2 YSYEKL. The V end lost 2 bases, the J end lost 4 bases, and 12 bases lay between the germline ends. CDR3 coding DNA: TGCGCCAGCAGCCAACCCAGAGGGAGAGGGGCCAACGTCCTGACTTTC. Its translation is CASSQPRGRGANVLTF.

J is TRBJ2-2 and V is TRBV7-2, with D unresolved. V was trimmed by 8 bases and J by 1 base, leaving 5 bases between them. The CDR3 totals 12 residues. Germline-derived CDR1 and CDR2 are SGHTA and FQGNSA. The CDR3 sequence: CASRVNTGELFF. Written as DNA, the CDR3 is TGTGCCAGCCGGGTGAACACCGGGGAGCTGTTTTTT.